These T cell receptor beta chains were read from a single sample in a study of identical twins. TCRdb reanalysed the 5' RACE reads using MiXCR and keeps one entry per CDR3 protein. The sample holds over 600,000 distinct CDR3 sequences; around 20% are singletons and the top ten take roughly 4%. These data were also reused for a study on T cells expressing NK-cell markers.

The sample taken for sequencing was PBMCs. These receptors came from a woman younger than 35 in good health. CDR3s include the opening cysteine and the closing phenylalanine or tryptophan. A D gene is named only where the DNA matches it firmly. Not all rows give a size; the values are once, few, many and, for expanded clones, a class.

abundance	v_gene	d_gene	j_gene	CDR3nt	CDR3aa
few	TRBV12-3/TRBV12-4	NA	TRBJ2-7	TGTGCCAGCAGTACACGCTCCTACGAGCAGTACTTC	CASSTRSYEQYF
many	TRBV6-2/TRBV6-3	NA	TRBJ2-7	TGTGCCAGCAGTTACTCGAACCCCATCTTGCAGTACTTC	CASSYSNPILQYF
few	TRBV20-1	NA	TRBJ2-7	TGCAGTGCTAGTGAATCCTACGAGCAGTACTTC	CSASESYEQYF
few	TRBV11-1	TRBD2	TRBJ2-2	TGTGCCAGCAGCTCGCCACTAGCGGGAGGGACCAACACCGGGGAGCTGTTTTTT	CASSSPLAGGTNTGELFF
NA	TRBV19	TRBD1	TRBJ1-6	TGTGCCAGTACCCCCAGGGGGCGGTCACCCCTCCACTTT	CASTPRGRSPLHF
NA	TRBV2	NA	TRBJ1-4	TGTGCCAGCAGTGAGGAAGGGGAGAAACTGTTTTTT	CASSEEGEKLFF
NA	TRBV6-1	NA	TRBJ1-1	TGTGCCAGCAGACAGGGACCGAACACTGAAGCTTTCTTT	CASRQGPNTEAFF
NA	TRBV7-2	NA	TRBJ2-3	TGTGCCAGCAGCTTACGGGCGGGTGGAGGCACAGATACGCAGTATTTT	CASSLRAGGGTDTQYF
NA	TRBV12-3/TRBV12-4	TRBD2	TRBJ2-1	TGTGCCAGCAGTGAGACTAGCACCAGGAATGAGCAGTTCTTC	CASSETSTRNEQFF
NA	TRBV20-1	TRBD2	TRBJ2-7	TGCAGTGCTACGACTAGCGGGGAAGCCTACGAGCAGTACTTC	CSATTSGEAYEQYF
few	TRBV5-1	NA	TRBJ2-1	TGCGCCAGCAGCCCCCTGGGCAGGGGCAATGAGCAGTTCTTC	CASSPLGRGNEQFF
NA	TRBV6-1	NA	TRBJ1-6	TGTGCCAGCAGTGATATCTCCGACCTCCTCCACTTT	CASSDISDLLHF
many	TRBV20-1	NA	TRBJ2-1	TGCAGTGCTCCGCCTAGCGGAGGGGGGGGCAATGAGCAGTTCTTC	CSAPPSGGGGNEQFF
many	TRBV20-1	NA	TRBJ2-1	TGCAGTGCTAGAGGGACGCGGGGAAACAATGAGCAGTTCTTC	CSARGTRGNNEQFF
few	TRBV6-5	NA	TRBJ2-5	TGTGCCAGCAGTTACTCGATCTCGGGATTAGAGGAGACCCAGTACTTC	CASSYSISGLEETQYF
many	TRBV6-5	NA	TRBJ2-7	TGTGCCAGCTCTCCAGCTCCCTACGAGCAGTACTTC	CASSPAPYEQYF
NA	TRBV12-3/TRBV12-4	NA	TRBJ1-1	TGTGCCAGCACGAGAAACCGGGACGGTGAAGCTTTCTTT	CASTRNRDGEAFF
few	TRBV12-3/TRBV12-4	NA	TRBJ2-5	TGTGCCAGCAGTTTTCTAGAGCGCCGATTGGAGACCCAGTACTTC	CASSFLERRLETQYF
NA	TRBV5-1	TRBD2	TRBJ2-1	TGCGCCAGCAGCAACAATATGCGGGGGGGCTTTGAGCAGTTCTTC	CASSNNMRGGFEQFF
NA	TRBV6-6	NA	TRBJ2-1	TGTGCCGGAGGGGGGGAAATCAATGAGCAGTTCTTC	CAGGGEINEQFF
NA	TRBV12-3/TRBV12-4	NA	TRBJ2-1	TGTGCCAGCAACAAAGACAGTATCTTTGAGCAGTTCTTC	CASNKDSIFEQFF
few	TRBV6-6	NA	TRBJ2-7	TGTGCCAGCAGGAAGGAGGCCTACGAGCAGTACTTC	CASRKEAYEQYF
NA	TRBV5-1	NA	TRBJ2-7	TGCGCCAGCAGCTCCCAGCCGGCAGTGAATTACGAGCAGTACTTC	CASSSQPAVNYEQYF
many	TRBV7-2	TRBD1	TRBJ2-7	TGTGCCAGCAGCTTGGACAGGGGGCTTTACGAGCAGTACTTC	CASSLDRGLYEQYF
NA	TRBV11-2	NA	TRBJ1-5	TGTGCCTCAGGGCAGGCCAATCAGCCCCAGCATTTT	CASGQANQPQHF
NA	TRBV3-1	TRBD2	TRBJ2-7	TGTGCCAGCGCGGCGGGGGGATCCCACTACGAGCAGTACTTC	CASAAGGSHYEQYF
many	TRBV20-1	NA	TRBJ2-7	TGCAGTGCTAGAGGGGGCCTCGGGTACGAGCAGTACTTC	CSARGGLGYEQYF
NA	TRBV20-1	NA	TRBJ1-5	TGCAGTGCTAGTAGGTACGGTATCGGGGGCAATCAGCCCCAGCATTTT	CSASRYGIGGNQPQHF
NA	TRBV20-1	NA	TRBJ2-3	TGCAGTGCTAGCAGTATAGCGGCGAGCACAGATACGCAGTATTTT	CSASSIAASTDTQYF
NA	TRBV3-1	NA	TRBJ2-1	TGTGCCAGCAGCCAAGGTGGGGATCAGTTCTTC	CASSQGGDQFF
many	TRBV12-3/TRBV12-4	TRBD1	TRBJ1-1	TGTGCCAGCAGCCAGACAGGGAAGGACACTGAAGCTTTCTTT	CASSQTGKDTEAFF
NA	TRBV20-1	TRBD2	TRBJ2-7	TGCAGTGCTCAGCGGGGGTTCTCCTACGAGCAGTACTTC	CSAQRGFSYEQYF
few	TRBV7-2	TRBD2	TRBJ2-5	TGTGCCAGCAGCCCGCAACCAGCGGGAGTGATGGAGACCCAGTACTTC	CASSPQPAGVMETQYF
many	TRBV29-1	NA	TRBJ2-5	TGCAGCGTTGACAGGAGCGAGACCCAGTACTTC	CSVDRSETQYF
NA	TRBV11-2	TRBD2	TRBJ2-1	TGTGCCAGCAGCTTAAAACTAGCGGGATGGGATGAGCAGTTATTC	CASSLKLAGWDEQLF
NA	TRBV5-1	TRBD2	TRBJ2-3	TGCGCCAGCAGCTTGGAGGCTAGCGGGGGAGCAGATACGCAGTATTTT	CASSLEASGGADTQYF
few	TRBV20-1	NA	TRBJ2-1	TGCAGTGCTAGAGATTATTCTCGGAACAATGAGCAGTTCTTC	CSARDYSRNNEQFF
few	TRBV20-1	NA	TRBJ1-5	TGCAGTGCTAGGGGGCCGGCAGATCAGCCCCAGCATTTT	CSARGPADQPQHF
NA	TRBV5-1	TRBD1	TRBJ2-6	TGCGCCAGCAGCAAAGTTGTATCCGGGACAGTCCTATTATCTGGGGCCAACGTCCTGACTTTC	CASSKVVSGTVLLSGANVLTF
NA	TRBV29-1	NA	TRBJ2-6	TGCAGCGCCGGACTATCTGGGGCCAACGTCCTGACTTTC	CSAGLSGANVLTF
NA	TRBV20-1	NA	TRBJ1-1	TGCAGTGCCAGCCGAGGGAAAGCTTTCTTT	CSASRGKAFF
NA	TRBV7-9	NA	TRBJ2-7	TGTGCCAGCAGCCGGCTGCAGGAGGGCTACGAGCAGTACTTC	CASSRLQEGYEQYF
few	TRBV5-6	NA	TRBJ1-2	TGTGCCAGCAGCTTGGGTATGAGCTACACCTTC	CASSLGMSYTF
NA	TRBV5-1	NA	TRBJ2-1	TGCGCCAGCAGCTTGGTTGTAGATTACAATGAGCAGTTCTTC	CASSLVVDYNEQFF
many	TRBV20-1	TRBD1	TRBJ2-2	TGCAGTGCTAGACCGGGACAGGGTTTGGGGACCGGGGAGCTGTTTTTT	CSARPGQGLGTGELFF
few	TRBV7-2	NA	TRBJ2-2	TGTGCCAGCAGGTTACAGGGACCGGAGCTGTTTTTT	CASRLQGPELFF
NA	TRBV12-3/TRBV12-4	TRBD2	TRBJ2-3	TGTGCCAGCAGTCAACTCGGACTAGCGGGATTCGGTACGCAGTATTTT	CASSQLGLAGFGTQYF
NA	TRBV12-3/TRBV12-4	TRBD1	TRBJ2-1	TGTGCCAGCAGATCGACAGGACAGGGGAGAACTGAGCAGTTCTTC	CASRSTGQGRTEQFF